The present T cell receptor (beta chain) was sequenced within a study of OX40 agonist ivuxolimab in advanced cancers. As for the study in general: An anti-OX40 (CD134) antibody with agonistic activity, ivuxolimab, was administered to patients. One patient with hepatocellular carcinoma and two with cutaneous melanoma, three in all, had partial responses.

If patients had autoimmune disease history or systemic immunosuppression, they were excluded. Notes on this clone: Antigen: not known.

Using immunoSEQ multiplex PCR, the repertoire was profiled, and TCRdb retains in-frame clones only, with some absent. The data hold approximately 80,000 clones, with roughly 89% observed a single time. The study's findings and limits: Clonal expansion in partial responders at 0.1-3.0 mg/kg ranked among the lowest.

Per the germline V gene, CDR1 is LNHDA and CDR2 is SQIVND (reference sequence). The CDR3 totals 15 residues. V was shortened by 1 base and J by 7 bases, with 11 bases between the two germline ends. The sequences come from CD4+ or CD8+ T cells sorted from blood, collected in a trial of the OX40 agonist ivuxolimab. The clonotype originates from an adult with an advanced solid tumor such as melanoma, head and neck, liver or kidney cancer. This sequence joins TRBV19 and TRBJ1-6; D unresolved. CDR3 in DNA: TGTGCCAGTAGTATAGCGGCGGGAGAAAATTCACCCCTCCACTTT. Translation: CASSIAAGENSPLHF.